The 29 T cell receptor beta chains below all came from one sample that was sequenced in a study of T cell responses to AZD1222 COVID-19 vaccine. The method was immunoSEQ multiplex PCR; TCRdb's version includes in-frame clones alone and lacks a portion of them. The data hold 100,000 to 150,000 clones, with 80% to 95% observed a single time. Source: peripheral blood, taken on day 0 of AZD1222 vaccination. Receptors were obtained from an adult in good health.

This clone was counted once. The chain combines TRBV6-5 with TRBJ2-2; a weak D match, TRBD1 (5 bases). This CDR3 region has 15 residues. Per the germline V gene, CDR1 is MNHEY and CDR2 is SVGAGI. The V end lost 6 bases, the J end lost 3 bases, and 14 bases lay between the germline ends. The CDR3 DNA is TGTGCCAGCAGAACGGCAGGGTCTCACACCGGGGAGCTGTTTTTT. Amino acids: CASRTAGSHTGELFF.

As DNA, the CDR3 is TGTGCCAGTAGTACAGGACAGGGGGTTGGTGAAGCTTTCTTT. This sequence encodes CASSTGQGVGEAFF. The chain joins TRBV19 to TRBJ1-1, with TRBD1 matching over 10 bases. The J segment lost 7 bases and the V segment lost 4 bases, leaving 6 bases of the junction unmatched. CDR3 size: 14 residues. In germline, CDR1 is LNHDA, CDR2 SQIVND (reference sequence). The full variable domain, its missing parts supplied by reference TRBV19 and TRBJ1-1, is DGGITQSPKYLFRKEGQNVTLSCEQNLNHDAMYWYRQDPGQGLRLIYYSQIVNDFQKGDIAEGYSVSREKKESFPLTVTSAQKNPTAFYLCASSTGQGVGEAFFGQGTRLTVV.

V and J are TRBV29-1 and TRBJ2-1, with 9 bases identical to TRBD2. CDR1 SQVTM and CDR2 ANQGSEA come from the germline V gene. The CDR3 contains 13 residues. CDR3 in DNA: TGCACCCACGGGGGCGGGAGGGTTGGTGAGCAGTTCTTC. Encoded protein: CTHGGGRVGEQFF.

For this clone: At one boundary the junction diverges from the germline segment, which might be a read error. This chain joins TRBV9 and TRBJ2-7; 10 nucleotides align to TRBD2. The CDR3 is 15 residues long. Looked up from germline, CDR1 is SGDLS and CDR2 is YYNGEE. DNA of the CDR3: TGTGCCCGCAGCGGGGGGGGCAGGTCCAACTACGAGCAGTACTTC. The encoded protein is CARSGGGRSNYEQYF.

The chain combines TRBV5-4 with TRBJ2-2; 7 bases map to TRBD1. J lost 5 bases, V lost 4 bases, and 5 bases had no gene match. The CDR3 consists of 14 residues. The germline V gene has CDR1 SGHNT and CDR2 YYREEE (reference sequence). CDR3 in DNA: TGTGCCAGCAGCCTAGACAGGGTAACCGGGGAGCTGTTTTTT. Its protein is CASSLDRVTGELFF.

The chain joins TRBV7-2 to TRBJ1-1; TRBD1 agrees at 7 bases. The CDR3 consists of 15 residues. V gave up 3 bases and J gave up 11 bases; unmatched junction bases: 15. The germline CDR1 and CDR2 sequences are SGHTA and FQGNSA. CDR3 region: CASSFSTGTRPEAFF. CDR3 in DNA: TGTGCCAGCAGCTTTTCGACAGGGACAAGGCCCGAGGCTTTCTTT.

CDR3 bases: TGTGCCAGCAGCCGCCCCGGACGCGGCCGCTACACCTTC. Its translation: CASSRPGRGRYTF. The rearrangement uses TRBV28 and TRBJ1-2, with unresolved D. The length of the CDR3 is 13 residues. Trimming left V 6 bases short and J 9 bases short, with 17 bases between. Germline values: CDR1 MDHEN, CDR2 SYDVKM.

This rearrangement joins TRBV27 to TRBJ1-1; 7 bases match TRBD1. Germline V lookup: CDR1 MNHEY, CDR2 SMNVEV (reference sequence). CDR3 size: 14 residues. V was pared by 6 bases and J by 1 base, with 5 bases of the junction left unmatched. The DNA of the CDR3 is TGTGCCAGCAGGCAGGGACAGTGGAACACTGAAGCTTTCTTT. Protein sequence: CASRQGQWNTEAFF.

The chain carries TRBV27 and TRBJ1-6, with TRBD1 matching 7 bases. Germline V gene data show CDR1 as MNHEY and CDR2 as SMNVEV (reference sequence). After removal of 4 bases from V and 11 bases from J, the junction contained 8 bases not matched to a gene. The CDR3 spans 14 residues. CDR3 sequence: CASSSQTGMTPLHF. CDR3 sequence (DNA): TGTGCCAGCAGTTCGCAGACAGGGATGACACCCCTCCACTTT.

On this clone itself: Other DNA sequences from this sample encode an identical CDR3 as well. The J gene is TRBJ1-4, the V gene TRBV18; 10 bases are a match to TRBD1. V lost 3 bases to trimming and J lost 6 bases; unmatched junction nucleotides: 1. Germline-derived CDR1 and CDR2 are KGHSH and LQKENI. CDR3 length equals 14 residues. This CDR3 reads CASSPGTGDEKLFF. The CDR3 DNA is TGTGCCAGCTCACCCGGGACAGGGGATGAAAAACTGTTTTTT.

This chain connects TRBV9 to TRBJ2-1; tentatively, D is TRBD1 or TRBD2 (5 bases each). Germline V gives CDR1 SGDLS, CDR2 YYNGEE. With 4 bases removed from V and 9 bases from J, the gap between germline ends came to 17 bases. This CDR3 comprises 14 residues. CDR3 residues: CASSTRDGLCEQFF. Written as DNA, the CDR3 is TGTGCCAGCAGCACCCGGGACGGCCTTTGTGAGCAGTTCTTC. The variable domain in full, with the rest retrieved from reference TRBV9 and TRBJ2-1, is DSGVTQTPKHLITATGQRVTLRCSPRSGDLSVYWYQQSLDQGLQFLIQYYNGEERAKGNILERFSAQQFPDLHSELNLSSLELGDSALYFCASSTRDGLCEQFFGPGTRLTVL.

The V and J genes are TRBV28 and TRBJ2-3; 9 bases are a match to TRBD1. The length of the CDR3 is 15 residues. Germline trimming cut 7 bases from V and 2 bases from J; bases unmatched to any gene: 7. CDR1 and CDR2 (germline): MDHEN, SYDVKM. The CDR3 nucleotides are TGTGCCAGCACCATAGGGACAGGGCACACAGATACGCAGTATTTT. It is translated as CASTIGTGHTDTQYF.

The V and J genes are TRBV6-5 and TRBJ1-3; D remains unclear. This CDR3 has 15 amino acids. With 0 bases removed from V and 0 bases from J, the gap between germline ends came to 6 bases. Germline V CDR1 and CDR2: MNHEY, SVGAGI. CDR3 loop: CASSYSRSSGNTIYF. In nucleotides, the CDR3 is TGTGCCAGCAGTTACTCCCGCAGCTCTGGAAACACCATATATTTT.

The chain is built from TRBV28 and TRBJ1-1; 11 bases are a match to TRBD1. The V gene end was trimmed by 7 bases and the J gene end by 10 bases; junction bases not matched to a gene: 14. The CDR3 consists of 15 residues. The germline V gene encodes CDR1 MDHEN and CDR2 SYDVKM. The DNA of the CDR3 is TGTGCCAGCACCTTGGGGGACAGGGGGGACCGGCGAGCTTTCTTT. Amino acids: CASTLGDRGDRRAFF.

This chain uses TRBV7-9 with TRBJ1-1; TRBD1 agrees at 12 bases. The CDR3 covers 14 residues. Germline V gene lookup returns CDR1 SEHNR and CDR2 FQNEAQ (reference sequence). V gave up 5 bases and J gave up 7 bases; unmatched junction bases: 5. The CDR3 sequence is CASSPGQGADEAFF. CDR3 DNA sequence: TGTGCCAGCAGCCCGGGACAGGGGGCTGATGAAGCTTTCTTT.

V is TRBV7-9 and J is TRBJ1-1, with unresolved D. This CDR3 is built from 16 residues. From germline, CDR1 is SEHNR and CDR2 FQNEAQ (reference sequence). V lost 5 bases, J lost 1 base, and 17 bases lay in between. The CDR3 DNA is TGTGCCAGCAGCCTGGCCCTGCTCAACAGGAACACTGAAGCTTTCTTT. This codes for CASSLALLNRNTEAFF.

The J gene is TRBJ1-1, the V gene TRBV7-9; 7 nucleotides line up with TRBD1. Trimming took 5 bases from V and 4 from J; bases not matched to a gene: 4. The CDR3 totals 13 residues. Germline assignment: CDR1 SEHNR and CDR2 FQNEAQ (reference sequence). The chain's CDR3 is CASSAGQSTEAFF. CDR3 nucleotide sequence: TGTGCCAGCAGCGCGGGACAGTCCACTGAAGCTTTCTTT.

V is TRBV5-1 and J is TRBJ1-2, with no clear D. Germline-derived CDR1 and CDR2 are SGHRS and YFSETQ. The CDR3 is made up of 14 amino acids. Trimming took 0 bases from V and 0 from J, leaving 6 bases between them. The CDR3 loop reads CASSLVATNYGYTF. Here the CDR3 DNA reads TGCGCCAGCAGCTTGGTTGCAACTAACTATGGCTACACCTTC. Complete variable domain (other parts from reference TRBV5-1 and TRBJ1-2): KAGVTQTPRYLIKTRGQQVTLSCSPISGHRSVSWYQQTPGQGLQFLFEYFSETQRNKGNFPGRFSGRQFSNSRSEMNVSTLELGDSALYLCASSLVATNYGYTFGSGTRLTVV.

The CDR3 protein is CASSPTYFSNQPQHF. The CDR3 bases are TGTGCCAGCAGCCCTACGTATTTTTCCAATCAGCCCCAGCATTTT. The rearrangement uses TRBV7-8 and TRBJ1-5, with D hard to call. The CDR3 extends over 15 amino acids. The germline V and J ends were trimmed by 5 bases and 3 bases, with 14 bases remaining between them. CDR1 SGHVS and CDR2 FQNEAQ come from the germline V gene.

The chain links TRBV4-1 to TRBJ1-2; weak D call: TRBD1 (6 bases). V lost 3 bases, J lost 3 bases, and 11 bases lay in between. The germline V gene has CDR1 MGHRA and CDR2 YSYEKL. The CDR3 has 14 residues. The CDR3 DNA sequence: TGCGCCAGCAGCCAGAAGGAGGGGGACTATGGCTACACCTTC. It yields the protein CASSQKEGDYGYTF.

This clone was recorded only once. The J gene is TRBJ2-5, the V gene TRBV5-4, with TRBD1 matching 9 bases. Germline CDR1 and CDR2: SGHNT and YYREEE (reference sequence). Trimming cost V 0 bases and J 1 base; bases outside gene matches: 7. There are 17 residues in the CDR3. The chain's CDR3 is CASSLVGGQGPQETQYF. DNA of the CDR3: TGTGCCAGCAGCTTGGTGGGTGGACAGGGGCCCCAAGAGACCCAGTACTTC.

This clone is a singleton in its sample. The chain recombines TRBV7-4 with TRBJ2-7; 10 nucleotides align to TRBD1. CDR1 and CDR2 from the germline V gene are SGHVT and SQSDAQ. Trimming at V came to 1 base and at J to 5 bases, leaving 11 bases not matched to a gene. This CDR3 spans 17 amino acids. In DNA, the CDR3 is TGTGCCAGCAGCTTAGTGAGTAGGACAGGGGGGACGGACGAGCAGTACTTC. Protein: CASSLVSRTGGTDEQYF.

The chain links TRBV6-1 to TRBJ1-3; tentatively, D is TRBD1 (6 bases). This CDR3 contains 16 residues. CDR1 is MNHNS, CDR2 SASEGT, per germline. Trimming removed 4 bases from V and 4 bases from J, with 17 bases in between. CDR3 nucleotides: TGTGCCAGCAGTGTAAAGGACAGATGGATCGGAAACACCATATATTTT. It yields the protein CASSVKDRWIGNTIYF.

The chain joins TRBV4-3 to TRBJ2-7; 9 bases align to TRBD2. Trimming removed 0 bases from V and 4 bases from J; junction bases left unmatched: 16. This CDR3 has 19 residues. Per germline, CDR1 LGHNA and CDR2 YSLEER. The CDR3 protein is CASSQDWGGRALPGYEQYF. CDR3 coding DNA: TGCGCCAGCAGCCAAGATTGGGGCGGGAGGGCCCTCCCGGGGTACGAGCAGTACTTC.

The sample holds one count of this clone. The chain employs TRBV18 and TRBJ1-2, with D possibly TRBD1 on 5 matching bases. Germline V gene lookup returns CDR1 KGHSH and CDR2 LQKENI. Deletions cut 5 bases from V and 3 bases from J, with 10 bases between. The CDR3 covers 13 residues. The CDR3 coding sequence is TGTGCCAGCTCATCGGGGGGGGACTATGGCTACACCTTC. Amino acid sequence: CASSSGGDYGYTF.

The chain joins TRBV15 to TRBJ1-1; no clear D. V lost 3 bases and J lost 2, with 7 bases in between. The CDR3 runs to 13 residues. The germline V gene encodes CDR1 LNHNV and CDR2 YYDKDF (reference sequence). For the CDR3, the DNA is TGTGCCACCAGCAGCCTCATTAACACTGAAGCTTTCTTT. Its translation: CATSSLINTEAFF.

This clone was observed once. The chain carries TRBV6-5 and TRBJ2-1; D call uncertain. The CDR3 runs to 13 residues. The germline V gene encodes CDR1 MNHEY and CDR2 SVGAGI. Trimming took 7 bases from V and 4 from J, leaving 11 bases between them. The CDR3 here is CASNTEDYNEQFF. DNA of the CDR3: TGTGCCAGCAACACCGAAGATTACAATGAGCAGTTCTTC.

The rearrangement uses TRBV27 and TRBJ2-7, with TRBD2 matching over 7 bases. V gave up 3 bases and J gave up 0 bases; unmatched junction bases: 5. Germline CDR1 MNHEY, CDR2 SMNVEV (reference sequence). The CDR3 totals 15 residues. DNA for the CDR3: TGTGCCAGCAGTTTGGCCGGGACTAACTCCTACGAGCAGTACTTC. Protein: CASSLAGTNSYEQYF.

The V call is TRBV4-1, the J call TRBJ1-2, with D hard to call. The V end was cut by 0 bases, the J end by 0 bases, with 8 bases between. The CDR3 runs 15 residues. The germline gives CDR1 MGHRA, CDR2 YSYEKL. The CDR3, as DNA: TGCGCCAGCAGCCAAGAGACACGGACTAACTATGGCTACACCTTC. It encodes CASSQETRTNYGYTF.